This T cell receptor (beta chain) was captured in a study of Ad26.COV2.S vaccination and SARS-CoV-2 variants. The treatment here: some 19 received Ad26.COV2.S at low or high dose, single or two shots; roughly five received placebo; per-sample allocation not given. The samples were gathered on day 63 after the first injection of vaccine or placebo. The method was immunoSEQ multiplex PCR; TCRdb's version includes in-frame clones alone and lacks a portion of them. Of more than 300,000 clones detected, around 84% appear once; the ten largest clones hold roughly 1.9%. This clonotype originated in a person between 18 and 60 years old who received the Ad26.COV2.S COVID-19 vaccine or a placebo. This specimen was peripheral blood, taken in a trial of Ad26.COV2.S vaccine versus placebo.

CDR3 sequence (DNA): TGTGCCAGAGAAGTGACAGGGGACACTGAAGCTTTCTTT. Amino acid sequence: CAREVTGDTEAFF. The rearrangement links TRBV6-5 to TRBJ1-1, with 8 nucleotides matching TRBD1. Germline CDR1 is MNHEY and CDR2 is SVGAGI. The V and J ends lost 9 bases and 3 bases, in that order; junction bases with no gene match: 6. This CDR3 has 13 amino acids.